The clone carrying this TCR beta chain was detected ten times or more. What it binds is unknown. The CDR3 has 16 amino acids. The junction had 10 bases not matched to a gene; V was cut back by 5 bases and J by 2 bases. Regarding time point: newly diagnosed GD, antithyroid drugs for less than 3 months. PBMCs were the source of the RNA used for TCR sequencing. A volume of approximately 10 milliliters of peripheral blood was collected in EDTA tubes. This sample is drawn from a study of regulatory T cells in long-lasting Graves disease. Regarding the study as a whole: Blood alone, not thyroid tissue, was studied.

Assembly of TCR beta libraries relied on iRepertoire HTBI primers together with Arm-PCR of CDR3 regions. From the multiplex PCR reads, TCRdb called clonotypes with MiXCR, one entry per CDR3 protein. The table includes 400,000 to 450,000 distinct CDR3 sequences, about a sixth detected once. These data were also filed under a second study, of T cells in Graves' hyperthyroidism and ophthalmopathy. As reported in that work: Over 18 months, lack of ophthalmopathy progression marked Graves' hyperthyroidism as stable.

The input for sequencing was peripheral blood mononuclear cells (PBMCs), taken at new diagnosis, from a patient treated with antithyroid drugs. The genes are TRBV12-3 or TRBV12-4 and TRBJ2-7, with 9 bases that match TRBD2. The origin of this receptor is a woman younger than 45 with Graves disease. This CDR3 reads CASSGFGREGTYEQYF. The CDR3 DNA follows: TGTGCCAGCAGTGGGTTTGGGCGGGAGGGTACCTACGAGCAGTACTTC.